This paragraph covers one TCR beta chain sequence. With a much larger clone just one base away, this may be a read error. The data are from a study of T cells in Graves' hyperthyroidism and ophthalmopathy. TCR beta CDR3 regions were amplified from RNA transcripts. A first-round RT-PCR of the TCR CDR3 used the HTBI primer set. TCRdb independently ran MiXCR on the multiplex PCR reads; one entry per CDR3 protein. The sample shows approximately 590,000 distinct CDR3 sequences, 40% to 55% of them seen only once. CDR1 and CDR2 from the germline V gene are SQVTM and ANQGSEA. This CDR3 spans 13 amino acids. V was clipped by 7 bases and J by 6 bases, with 15 bases between them.

The chain recombines TRBV29-1 with TRBJ1-4, with D possibly TRBD1 on 5 matching bases. This receptor was identified in a woman in her late teens or twenties with Graves' hyperthyroidism. The sequenced material came from peripheral blood or thyroid tissue (not recorded which). Here the CDR3 reads CSGRDGRYEKLFF. CDR3 DNA: TGCAGCGGCCGGGACGGAAGATATGAAAAACTGTTTTTT.